Sequencing of this T cell receptor (beta chain) was carried out in a study of blood T cell repertoires in COVID-19 (dated by TCRdb to about 2020). About the full investigation: Samples covering the acute and convalescent phases of COVID-19 were provided by collaborators in the United States, Italy and Spain. Subjects who had been exposed to COVID-19, were actively infected with it, or had recovered from it provided the deeply sampled blood TCRbeta repertoires that made up the dataset. The prospective study material was composed of cDNA or gDNA derived from T cells, B-cell-depleted T cells, or PBMCs. Where available, HLA class I and class II types were obtained from metadata supplied by the sample provider rather than from assay-based typing. The samples were drawn from the first 160 participants of the ongoing ImmuneRACE study and from 950 to 1,500 subjects provided by 6 global collaborators. A de-identified subject ID, COVID-19 status, age in years and sex were almost always included in the sample metadata. A freely available public database, intended as a resource for researchers studying the immune response to SARS-CoV-2, is where the repertoires were released. General findings and caveats noted by the study authors: The quantity of clinical and demographic metadata differed by source and by participant and was supplied without curation.

TCRbeta CDR3 regions were amplified from genomic DNA using the immunoSEQ Assay, a bias-controlled multiplex PCR. Per the source publication's procedure: The number of nucleated cells in each sample was estimated from the amplification of reference gene primers within the assay. To quantify the absolute abundance of each unique TCRbeta CDR3 rearrangement, sequence reads were collapsed and filtered. For each sample, productive Simpson clonality was calculated by taking the square root of Simpson's diversity index across productive rearrangements. TCRdb limited this immuneACCESS table to in-frame rearrangements with V and J called. A share of clones is missing; checked studies link under half to unresolved V genes, and the rest is unexplained. The DNA was the basis for D and trimming; V, J and clone size are from that table. The sample has about 55,000 clones on record, 86% of them singletons. The ten most abundant clones make up 2.5% to 3% of the sample.

This clone was recorded a few times. Its antigen is unknown. No much larger clonotype is one base removed from it; base qualities were not supplied. The collaborating institutions used their own protocols to collect whole blood in K2EDTA tubes. Collaborator samples were shipped for TCRbeta analysis as frozen whole blood, isolated PBMCs, or DNA extracted from either sample type. V trim: 0 bases; J trim: 1 base; unmatched bases: 2. From a lookup of the germline V gene, CDR1 and CDR2 are LGHNA and YSLEER. The CDR3 runs 16 residues from the cysteine to the phenylalanine. Just the 48-base CDR3 DNA is kept, in frame starting at base 1.

This receptor was taken from a man older than 75 with acute or convalescent COVID-19. Sample: peripheral blood. The chain is assembled from TRBV4-3 and TRBJ2-2; 7 central bases correspond to TRBD2. The DNA sequence is as follows: TGCGCCAGCAGCCAAGATTTAGCGGGGAACACCGGGGAGCTGTTTTTT. It encodes CASSQDLAGNTGELFF.